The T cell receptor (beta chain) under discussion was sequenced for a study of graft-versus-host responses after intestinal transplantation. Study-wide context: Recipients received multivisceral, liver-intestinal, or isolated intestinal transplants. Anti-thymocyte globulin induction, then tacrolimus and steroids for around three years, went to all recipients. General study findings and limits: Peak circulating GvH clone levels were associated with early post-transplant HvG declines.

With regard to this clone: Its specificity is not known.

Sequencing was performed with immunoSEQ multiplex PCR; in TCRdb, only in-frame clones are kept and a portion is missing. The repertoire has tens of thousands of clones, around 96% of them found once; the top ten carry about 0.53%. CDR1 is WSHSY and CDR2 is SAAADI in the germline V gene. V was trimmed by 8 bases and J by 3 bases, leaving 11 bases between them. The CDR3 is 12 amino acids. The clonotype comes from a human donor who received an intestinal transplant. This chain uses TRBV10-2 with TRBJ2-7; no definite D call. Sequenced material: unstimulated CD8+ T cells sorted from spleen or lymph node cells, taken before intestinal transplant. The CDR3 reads CASGKNFYEQYF. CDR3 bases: TGCGCCAGCGGAAAGAATTTCTACGAGCAGTACTTC.